These 30 T cell receptor beta chains came from one sample sequenced in a study of metastatic and nonmetastatic thyroid tumors. MiXCR re-clonotyped the PCR reads for TCRdb. Of about 45,000 clones in the sample, 3% to 3.5% were seen once. No patient had received any treatment before thyroid surgery. Sequencing was performed on blood. Source of these receptors: a female donor with papillary thyroid cancer or a benign thyroid nodule (not recorded which). Some clones in this sample may be carry-over from other donors' samples.

In its sample, this clone was seen many times. The gene calls are TRBV30 and TRBJ1-3; possible D gene TRBD1, 6 bases. The V gene's germline CDR1 is GTSNPN and CDR2 SVGIG (reference sequence). V lost 2 bases to trimming and J lost 0 bases, with 8 bases between them. The CDR3 consists of 14 residues. CDR3 in DNA: TGTGCCTGGAGTCTGGACAGCTCTGGAAACACCATATATTTT. This translates into CAWSLDSSGNTIYF.

This clone came up a few times. The rearrangement uses TRBV5-1 and TRBJ1-5, with D possibly being TRBD1 (5 bases). The CDR3 covers 15 residues. CDR1 and CDR2 (germline): SGHRS, YFSETQ. V lost 0 bases to trimming and J lost 4 bases, with 11 bases between them. CDR3 sequence reads: CASSLVGDPNQPQHF. In DNA, the CDR3 is TGCGCCAGCAGCTTGGTTGGGGACCCTAATCAGCCCCAGCATTTT.

This clone was seen repeatedly, ten times or more. This sequence may be a read error, since a much larger clone differs from it by one base. The V call is TRBV6-1, the J call TRBJ2-1, with D unclear. Germline V gene lookup returns CDR1 MNHNS and CDR2 SASEGT. The CDR3 length is 13 residues. The CDR3: CASSVYSHNEQSF. As DNA, the CDR3 is TGTGCCAGCAGTGTCTATAGCCACAATGAGCAGTCCTTC.

This clone was seen only a few times. V usage is TRBV6-5 and J usage is TRBJ2-3, with D tentatively TRBD2 (5 bases). CDR1 MNHEY and CDR2 SVGAGI come from the germline V gene. Trimming pared 4 bases from V and 0 bases from J, leaving 5 bases between. This CDR3 comprises 13 residues. As DNA, the CDR3 is TGTGCCAGCAGTTGGACTAGCACAGATACGCAGTATTTT. Translation gives CASSWTSTDTQYF.

This clone was detected ten times or more. J is TRBJ1-1 and V is TRBV10-3; a possible D gene is TRBD1 (5 bases). The CDR3 spans 16 residues. The V end was cut by 2 bases, the J end by 5 bases, with 18 bases between. Germline V gene lookup returns CDR1 ENHRY and CDR2 SYGVKD. CDR3 sequence (DNA): TGTGCCATCAGTGAGGCAAGGGGAGGGAGAGGAACTGAAGCTTTCTTT. Translated: CAISEARGGRGTEAFF.

The table lists this clone with many counts. In the same sample, other DNA sequences code for this CDR3. The chain links TRBV7-3 to TRBJ1-1; D uncertain. The V end was cut by 7 bases, the J end by 1 base, with 10 bases between. The CDR3 sequence is 13 residues long. Germline V gene lookup returns CDR1 SGHTA and CDR2 FQGTGA. The CDR3 is CASTLTQNTEAFF. The CDR3 DNA reads as TGTGCCAGCACACTTACCCAGAACACTGAAGCTTTCTTT. Based on the CDR3 plus reference TRBV7-3 and TRBJ1-1, the full variable domain is GAGVSQTPSNKVTEKGKYVELRCDPISGHTALYWYRQSLGQGPEFLIYFQGTGAADDSGLPNDRFFAVRPEGSVSTLKIQRTERGDSAVYLCASTLTQNTEAFFGQGTRLTVV.

This clone was recorded many times. The chain combines TRBV19 with TRBJ2-1; 12 bases line up with TRBD2. Losses at the gene ends were 4 bases for V and 7 bases for J; bases not matched to a gene: 11. The CDR3 has 17 amino acids. CDR1 is LNHDA, CDR2 SQIVND, per germline (reference sequence). The CDR3 loop is CASSNRLAGVGRNEQFF. The DNA for the CDR3 is TGTGCCAGTAGTAACCGACTAGCGGGAGTCGGTAGGAATGAGCAGTTCTTC.

This clone was counted a few times. The chain recombines TRBV4-1 with TRBJ1-2; D remains unclear. With 3 bases removed from V and 8 bases from J, the gap between germline ends came to 16 bases. The CDR3 consists of 14 residues. The V gene's germline CDR1 is MGHRA and CDR2 YSYEKL. The CDR3 nucleotides are TGCGCCAGCAGCCACCTGGTCGGTGGTCGGGGCTACACCTTC. The encoded protein is CASSHLVGGRGYTF.

This clone was observed at least ten times. The CDR3, as DNA: TGTGCCAGCAGTTCGGACCAGAGCTCCTACAATGAGCAGTTCTTC. Translation gives CASSSDQSSYNEQFF. The V call is TRBV27, the J call TRBJ2-1; D not certain. Trimming took 4 bases from V and 0 from J, leaving 10 bases between them. This CDR3 contains 15 residues. Germline V lookup: CDR1 MNHEY, CDR2 SMNVEV (reference sequence).

This clone showed up many times. This may be a read error: a much more frequent sequence differs by one nucleotide. This chain connects TRBV24-1 to TRBJ2-1; D is unresolved. The CDR3 runs 13 residues. V was trimmed by 2 bases and J by 7 bases, leaving 8 bases between them. Looked up from germline, CDR1 is KGHDR and CDR2 is SFDVKD. The CDR3 nucleotides read TGTGCCACCAGTGATTCAAGTTGGAATGAGCAGTTCTTC. Translated, it gives CATSDSSWNEQFF.

The rearrangement joins TRBV27 to TRBJ2-5; tentative D call: TRBD1 (6 bases). Germline V gives CDR1 MNHEY, CDR2 SMNVEV (reference sequence). This CDR3 is 14 amino acids long. The V and J ends lost 5 bases and 7 bases respectively, with 17 bases between them. Here the CDR3 DNA reads TGTGCCAGCAGTGCACCGGGACACACCGGGACCCAGTACTTC. It encodes CASSAPGHTGTQYF.

This clone has ten or more counts. Other DNA sequences of this sample code for an identical CDR3. V is TRBV6-1 and J is TRBJ1-5; 9 bases are a match to TRBD1. This CDR3 is 14 amino acids long. The V gene's germline CDR1 is MNHNS and CDR2 SASEGT. Germline trimming cut 8 bases from V and 1 base from J; bases unmatched to any gene: 3. The CDR3 DNA is TGTGCCAGCCGGGACAGGGCGAGCAATCAGCCCCAGCATTTT. This codes for CASRDRASNQPQHF.

This clone showed up just a few times. The chain recombines TRBV27 with TRBJ1-3; TRBD1 might be the D (6 bases). Germline V gene lookup returns CDR1 MNHEY and CDR2 SMNVEV (reference sequence). Trimming took 2 bases from V and 0 from J, leaving 8 bases between them. There are 15 residues in the CDR3. As DNA, the CDR3 is TGTGCCAGCAGTTTAAGGGGGAGCTCTGGAAACACCATATATTTT. Its protein product is CASSLRGSSGNTIYF.

V and J are TRBV6-1 and TRBJ1-5; D unclear. Deletions cut 2 bases from V and 4 bases from J, with 6 bases between. CDR1 is MNHNS and CDR2 is SASEGT in the germline V gene. This CDR3 has 13 amino acids. CDR3 loop: CASSEMLNQPQHF. CDR3 DNA sequence: TGTGCCAGCAGTGAAATGTTAAATCAGCCCCAGCATTTT.

CDR3 DNA: TGCAGTGCTAGGTTATCGGAGAATGAGCAGTTCTTC. This gives the protein CSARLSENEQFF. This chain joins TRBV20-1 and TRBJ2-1; D is undetermined. V dropped 3 bases and J dropped 7 bases, with 10 bases sitting between them. Germline V CDR1 and CDR2: DFQATT, SNEGSKA (reference sequence). The length of the CDR3 is 12 residues.

In its sample, this clone was seen many times. The junction departs from the called germline gene at one end, perhaps through a read error. The rearrangement uses TRBV12-3 or TRBV12-4 and TRBJ2-6, with D possibly being TRBD1 (5 bases). This CDR3 is built from 16 residues. The CDR3: CASSLYVDSGANVPTF. The CDR3 coding sequence is TGTGCCAGCAGTTTATACGTCGACTCTGGGGCCAACGTCCCGACTTTC.

This chain connects TRBV7-2 to TRBJ2-7; 9 bases agree with TRBD1. Per the germline V gene, CDR1 is SGHTA and CDR2 is FQGNSA. V dropped 4 bases and J dropped 2; count of bases not matched to a gene: 6. This CDR3 has 15 amino acids. The CDR3 bases are TGTGCCAGCAGCTATTCGACAGGGGGAACCTACGAGCAGTACTTC. Its protein product is CASSYSTGGTYEQYF. Together with reference TRBV7-2 and TRBJ2-7, the CDR3 gives the full variable domain: GAGVSQSPSNKVTEKGKDVELRCDPISGHTALYWYRQSLGQGLEFLIYFQGNSAPDKSGLPSDRFSAERTGGSVSTLTIQRTQQEDSAVYLCASSYSTGGTYEQYFGPGTRLTVT.

This clone was picked up many times. V gene TRBV6-1 combines with J gene TRBJ2-1, with D hard to call. CDR1 and CDR2 from the germline V gene are MNHNS and SASEGT. The CDR3 totals 13 residues. The V and J ends lost 2 bases and 9 bases respectively, with 11 bases between them. CDR3 residues: CASSESRNGEQFF. The CDR3 DNA reads TGTGCCAGCAGTGAATCCAGGAATGGTGAGCAGTTCTTC.

The table lists this clone with many counts. This chain uses TRBV20-1 with TRBJ1-1; a weak D match, TRBD1 (6 bases). V lost 0 bases and J 2 bases, leaving 7 bases between the germline ends. CDR1 is DFQATT and CDR2 is SNEGSKA in the germline V gene (reference sequence). The CDR3 spans 13 residues. This chain's CDR3 is CSARETGNTEAFF. For the CDR3, the DNA is TGCAGTGCTAGAGAGACAGGAAACACTGAAGCTTTCTTT.

This clone was picked up a small number of times. CDR3 nucleotides: TGTGCCAGCTCCCCTAGCGGGAGATTTGGTGAGCAGTTCTTC. Translated, it gives CASSPSGRFGEQFF. The V and J genes are TRBV6-2 or TRBV6-3 and TRBJ2-1; 10 bases agree with TRBD2. Germline CDR1 reads MNHEY; CDR2 reads SVGEGT. Trimming at V came to 8 bases and at J to 9 bases, leaving 10 bases not matched to a gene. The CDR3 spans 14 residues.

Many counts were recorded for this clone. The CDR3 sequence is CASSPRHRAGNQPQHF. CDR3 in DNA: TGTGCCAGCAGTCCCCGGCACAGAGCAGGCAATCAGCCCCAGCATTTT. The chain uses TRBV28 and TRBJ1-5, with no clear D. The germline V and J ends were trimmed by 5 bases and 2 bases, with 16 bases remaining between them. Germline V gives CDR1 MDHEN, CDR2 SYDVKM. The CDR3 is made up of 16 amino acids. Looking up the rest from reference TRBV28 and TRBJ1-5 gives the full variable domain: DVKVTQSSRYLVKRTGEKVFLECVQDMDHENMFWYRQDPGLGLRLIYFSYDVKMKEKGDIPEGYSVSREKKERFSLILESASTNQTSMYLCASSPRHRAGNQPQHFGDGTRLSIL.

This clone was seen only a few times. The CDR3 is CASSYGAGDYEQYF. CDR3 coding DNA: TGTGCCAGCAGTTACGGGGCGGGAGACTACGAGCAGTACTTC. This sequence joins TRBV6-5 and TRBJ2-7; TRBD2 aligns across 7 bases. The germline V gene encodes CDR1 MNHEY and CDR2 SVGAGI. V lost 2 bases, J lost 3 bases, and 4 bases stayed unmatched. This CDR3 is 14 amino acids long.

This clone has only a few counts. The chain uses TRBV5-8 and TRBJ2-2, with TRBD2 matching over 7 bases. J was trimmed by 11 bases and V by 6 bases; bases with no gene match: 22. Germline CDR1 SGHTS, CDR2 YDEGEE. The CDR3 spans 17 residues. In nucleotides, the CDR3 is TGTGCCAGCAACCTGGGGAACGGGAGGCGTATCCACAATGAGCTGTTTTTT. Translated, it gives CASNLGNGRRIHNELFF.

This clone appeared many times. This chain links TRBV27 with TRBJ1-1; D ambiguous. The V end lost 6 bases, the J end lost 1 base, and 12 bases lay between the germline ends. Per the germline V gene, CDR1 is MNHEY and CDR2 is SMNVEV (reference sequence). CDR3 size: 14 residues. The CDR3 region is CASRQPAQNTEAFF. CDR3 bases: TGTGCCAGCAGACAACCTGCCCAGAACACTGAAGCTTTCTTT.

This clone has ten or more counts. The J gene is TRBJ1-1, the V gene TRBV28, with D maybe TRBD1 (5 bases). Per the germline V gene, CDR1 is MDHEN and CDR2 is SYDVKM. There are 15 residues in the CDR3. The V end lost 1 base, the J end lost 4 bases, and 13 bases lay between the germline ends. The CDR3 region is CASSLSGRPSTEAFF. The DNA for the CDR3 is TGTGCCAGCAGTTTATCGGGACGGCCGTCCACTGAAGCTTTCTTT.

Ten or more counts support this clone. The rearrangement joins TRBV19 to TRBJ2-7, with a possible D match to TRBD2 (6 bases). CDR1 and CDR2 from the germline V gene are LNHDA and SQIVND (reference sequence). V was trimmed by 7 bases and J by 1 base, leaving 11 bases between them. This CDR3 comprises 13 residues. The CDR3 bases are TGTGCCAGTAAGGCGGGAATGTCCTACGAGCAGTACTTC. Amino acid sequence: CASKAGMSYEQYF.

This clone was observed many times. The chain joins TRBV18 to TRBJ2-1; perhaps TRBD1 as D (6 bases). The germline CDR1 and CDR2 sequences are KGHSH and LQKENI. This CDR3 comprises 16 residues. V was shortened by 6 bases and J by 4 bases, with 19 bases between the two germline ends. The chain's CDR3 is CASSAAARGKYNEQFF. Here the CDR3 DNA reads TGTGCCAGCTCGGCGGCGGCCAGGGGCAAGTACAATGAGCAGTTCTTC.

This clone was recorded at least ten times. The chain links TRBV7-9 to TRBJ2-3, with TRBD2 matching 10 bases. J was trimmed by 6 bases and V by 4 bases; bases with no gene match: 7. The length of the CDR3 is 15 residues. The germline CDR1 and CDR2 sequences are SEHNR and FQNEAQ (reference sequence). CDR3 sequence reads: CASSSRAGGADTQYF. The CDR3 coding sequence is TGTGCCAGCAGCTCCCGAGCGGGAGGGGCGGATACGCAGTATTTT.

This clone was observed many times. V gene TRBV29-1 combines with J gene TRBJ2-3; TRBD2 matches 8 bases. CDR3 length: 15 amino acids. Per germline, CDR1 SQVTM and CDR2 ANQGSEA. Losses at the gene ends were 2 bases for V and 3 bases for J; bases not matched to a gene: 7. The CDR3 nucleotides are TGCAGCGTTGAATCGGTGCGGGAGGCTACAGATACGCAGTATTTT. Translating gives CSVESVREATDTQYF.

The sample holds many counts of this clone. At the DNA level, this CDR3 is encoded by other sequences in the same sample as well. This chain uses TRBV6-5 with TRBJ1-2; 10 positions agree with TRBD1. V trimming: 0 bases; J trimming: 2 bases; junction bases outside the gene matches: 3. Per the germline V gene, CDR1 is MNHEY and CDR2 is SVGAGI. The length of the CDR3 is 16 residues. The CDR3 here is CASSYSRTGGNYGYTF. The CDR3 DNA is TGTGCCAGCAGTTACTCGAGGACAGGGGGGAACTATGGCTACACCTTC.